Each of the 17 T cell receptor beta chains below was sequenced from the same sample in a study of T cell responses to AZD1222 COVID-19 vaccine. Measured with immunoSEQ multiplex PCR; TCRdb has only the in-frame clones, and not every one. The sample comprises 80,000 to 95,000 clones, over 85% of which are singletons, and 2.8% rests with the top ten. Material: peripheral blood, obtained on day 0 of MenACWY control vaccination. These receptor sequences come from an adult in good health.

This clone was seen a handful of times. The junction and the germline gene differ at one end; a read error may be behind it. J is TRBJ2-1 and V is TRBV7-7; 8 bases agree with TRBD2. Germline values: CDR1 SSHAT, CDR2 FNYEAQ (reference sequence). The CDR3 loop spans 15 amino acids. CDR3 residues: CASSFGGGQYNEQFF. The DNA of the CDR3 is TGTGCTAGCAGCTTCGGCGGGGGGCAGTACAATGAGCAGTTCTTC. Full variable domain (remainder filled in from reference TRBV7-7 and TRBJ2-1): GAGVSQSPRYKVTKRGQDVTLRCDPISSHATLYWYQQALGQGPEFLTYFNYEAQPDKSGLPSDRFSAERPEGSISTLTIQRTEQRDSAMYRCASSFGGGQYNEQFFGPGTRLTVL.

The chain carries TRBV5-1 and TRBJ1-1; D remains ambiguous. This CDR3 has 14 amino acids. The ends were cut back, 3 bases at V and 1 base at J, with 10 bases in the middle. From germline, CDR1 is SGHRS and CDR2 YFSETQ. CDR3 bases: TGCGCCAGCAGCTGGCAGGCGGAGAACACTGAAGCTTTCTTT. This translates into CASSWQAENTEAFF.

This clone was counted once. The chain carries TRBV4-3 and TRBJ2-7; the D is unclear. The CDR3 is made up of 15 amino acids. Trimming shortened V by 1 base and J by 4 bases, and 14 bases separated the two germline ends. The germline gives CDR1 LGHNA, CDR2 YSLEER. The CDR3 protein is CASSQGRGPSYEQYF. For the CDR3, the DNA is TGCGCCAGCAGCCAAGGGCGTGGCCCGTCATACGAGCAGTACTTC.

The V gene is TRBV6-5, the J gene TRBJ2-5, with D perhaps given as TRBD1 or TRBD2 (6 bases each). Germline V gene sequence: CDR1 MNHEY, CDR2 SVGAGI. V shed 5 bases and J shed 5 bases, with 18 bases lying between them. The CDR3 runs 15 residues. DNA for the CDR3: TGTGCCAGCAGTCTAAACTGGGGGGCGCGGGAGACCCAGTACTTC. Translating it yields CASSLNWGARETQYF.

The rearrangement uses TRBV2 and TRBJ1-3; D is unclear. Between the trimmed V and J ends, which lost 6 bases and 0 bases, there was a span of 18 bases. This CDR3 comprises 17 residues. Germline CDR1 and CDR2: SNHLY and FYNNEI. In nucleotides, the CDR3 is TGTGCCAGCAGCCCAAGTGATATAGGACCCTCTGGAAACACCATATATTTT. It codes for CASSPSDIGPSGNTIYF.

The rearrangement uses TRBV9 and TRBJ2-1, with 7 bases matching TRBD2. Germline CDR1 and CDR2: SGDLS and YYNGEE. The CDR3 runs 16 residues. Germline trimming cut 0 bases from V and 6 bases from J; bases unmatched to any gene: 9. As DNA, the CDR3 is TGTGCCAGCAGCGTAGAACCCGGGACTACCGTCAATGAGCAGTTCTTC. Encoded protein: CASSVEPGTTVNEQFF.

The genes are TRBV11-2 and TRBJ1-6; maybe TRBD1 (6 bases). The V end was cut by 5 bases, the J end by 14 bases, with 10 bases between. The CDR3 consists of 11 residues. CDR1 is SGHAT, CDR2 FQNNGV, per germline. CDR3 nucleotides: TGTGCCAGCAGCGTCGGGACAACCCTCCACTTT. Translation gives CASSVGTTLHF.

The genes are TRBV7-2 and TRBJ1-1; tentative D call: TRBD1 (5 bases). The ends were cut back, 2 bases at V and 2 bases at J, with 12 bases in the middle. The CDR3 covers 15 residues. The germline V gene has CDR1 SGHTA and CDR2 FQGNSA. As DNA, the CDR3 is TGTGCCAGCAGCTTAACGCGGGGGTATAACACTGAAGCTTTCTTT. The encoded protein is CASSLTRGYNTEAFF.

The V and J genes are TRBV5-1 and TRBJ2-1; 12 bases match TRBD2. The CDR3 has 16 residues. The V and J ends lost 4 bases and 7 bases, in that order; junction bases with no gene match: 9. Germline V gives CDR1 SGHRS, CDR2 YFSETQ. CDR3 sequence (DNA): TGCGCCAGCAGCGCAACTCTAGCGGGGGGGCCGAATGAGCAGTTCTTC. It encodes CASSATLAGGPNEQFF.

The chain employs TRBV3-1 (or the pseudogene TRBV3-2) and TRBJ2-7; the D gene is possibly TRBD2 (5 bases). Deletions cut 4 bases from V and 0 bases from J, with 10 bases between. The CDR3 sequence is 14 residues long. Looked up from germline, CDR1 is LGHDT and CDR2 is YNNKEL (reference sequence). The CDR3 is CASSPTGISYEQYF. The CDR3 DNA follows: TGTGCCAGCAGCCCCACCGGGATCTCCTACGAGCAGTACTTC.

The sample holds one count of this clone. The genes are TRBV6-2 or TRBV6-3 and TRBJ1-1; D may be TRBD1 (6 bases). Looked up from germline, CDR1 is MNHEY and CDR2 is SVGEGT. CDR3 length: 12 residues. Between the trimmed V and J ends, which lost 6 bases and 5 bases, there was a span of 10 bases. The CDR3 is CASSLDRTEAFF. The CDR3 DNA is TGTGCCAGCAGCCTCGACAGGACTGAAGCTTTCTTT.

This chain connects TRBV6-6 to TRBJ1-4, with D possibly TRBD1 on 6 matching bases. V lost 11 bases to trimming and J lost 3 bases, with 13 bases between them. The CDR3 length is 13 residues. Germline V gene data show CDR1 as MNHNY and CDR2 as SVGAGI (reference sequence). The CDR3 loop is CAGQGSPNEKLFF. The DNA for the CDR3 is TGTGCCGGGCAGGGGTCCCCTAATGAAAAACTGTTTTTT.

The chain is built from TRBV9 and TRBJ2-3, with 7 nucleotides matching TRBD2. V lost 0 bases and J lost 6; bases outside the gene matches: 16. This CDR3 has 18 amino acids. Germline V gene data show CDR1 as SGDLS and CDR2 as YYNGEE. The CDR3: CASSVAPAATSQSDTQYF. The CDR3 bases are TGTGCCAGCAGCGTAGCCCCTGCGGCGACTAGCCAGTCGGATACGCAGTATTTT.

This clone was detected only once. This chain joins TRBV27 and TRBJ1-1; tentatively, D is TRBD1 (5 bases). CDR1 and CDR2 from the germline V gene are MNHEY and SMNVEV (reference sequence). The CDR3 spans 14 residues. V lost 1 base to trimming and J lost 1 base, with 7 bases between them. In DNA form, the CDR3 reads TGTGCCAGCAGTTTATTGGGGCAGAACACTGAAGCTTTCTTT. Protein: CASSLLGQNTEAFF.

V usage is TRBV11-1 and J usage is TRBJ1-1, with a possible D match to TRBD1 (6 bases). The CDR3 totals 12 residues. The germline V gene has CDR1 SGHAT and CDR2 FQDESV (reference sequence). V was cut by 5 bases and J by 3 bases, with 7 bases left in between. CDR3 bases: TGTGCCAGCAGCCCAGGGGACACTGAAGCTTTCTTT. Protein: CASSPGDTEAFF. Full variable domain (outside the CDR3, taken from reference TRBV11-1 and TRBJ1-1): EAEVAQSPRYKITEKSQAVAFWCDPISGHATLYWYRQILGQGPELLVQFQDESVVDDSQLPKDRFSAERLKGVDSTLKIQPAELGDSAMYLCASSPGDTEAFFGQGTRLTVV.

The CDR3 nucleotides are TGTGCCAGCAGCCTAGGGGGTGGCAATCAGCCCCAGCATTTT. Its translation is CASSLGGGNQPQHF. V is TRBV14 and J is TRBJ1-5; TRBD1 might be the D (6 bases). The ends were cut back, 4 bases at V and 2 bases at J, with 9 bases in the middle. This CDR3 comprises 14 residues. Germline V CDR1 and CDR2: SGHDN, FVKESK.

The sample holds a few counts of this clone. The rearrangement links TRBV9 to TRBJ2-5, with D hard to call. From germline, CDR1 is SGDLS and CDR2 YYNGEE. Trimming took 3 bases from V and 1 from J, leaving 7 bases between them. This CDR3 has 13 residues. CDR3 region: CASSAGLQETQYF. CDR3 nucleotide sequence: TGTGCCAGCAGCGCTGGTCTCCAAGAGACCCAGTACTTC.